The 18 T cell receptor beta chains given below trace back to one sample, sequenced in a study of control samples from healthy donors and cancer patients. Method: immunoSEQ multiplex PCR; TCRdb's copy keeps in-frame clones and lacks some. The top ten clones hold less than 5% of a sample with some 30,000 clones, around nine tenths of them seen once. Source material: formalin-fixed, paraffin-embedded tissue. The receptor set was obtained from a female donor with melanoma.

The V call is TRBV3-1 (or the pseudogene TRBV3-2), the J call TRBJ2-5; the D gene is possibly TRBD1 (5 bases). CDR1 LGHDT and CDR2 YNNKEL come from the germline V gene (reference sequence). The CDR3 contains 14 residues. The V end lost 0 bases, the J end lost 5 bases, and 10 bases lay between the germline ends. The CDR3 sequence: CASSQDTQEETQYF. The CDR3 DNA follows: TGTGCCAGCAGCCAAGATACACAGGAGGAGACCCAGTACTTC.

This clone was seen only once. This chain connects TRBV5-1 to TRBJ2-2; TRBD2 might be the D (5 bases). The CDR3 totals 15 residues. V dropped 0 bases and J dropped 5 bases, with 11 bases sitting between them. CDR1 SGHRS and CDR2 YFSETQ come from the germline V gene. Here the CDR3 DNA reads TGCGCCAGCAGCTTGGTCGGAGGCGAGACCGGGGAGCTGTTTTTT. Encoded protein: CASSLVGGETGELFF.

The V call is TRBV5-1, the J call TRBJ1-5; D possibly corresponds to TRBD1 (5 bases). Germline V gene data show CDR1 as SGHRS and CDR2 as YFSETQ. CDR3 size: 14 residues. Trimming stripped 0 bases from V and 8 bases from J, with 12 bases between. The CDR3 here is CASSLEGRGEPQHF. Here the CDR3 DNA reads TGCGCCAGCAGCTTGGAAGGCCGGGGGGAGCCCCAGCATTTT.

This clone was observed a few times. This rearrangement joins TRBV6-5 to TRBJ2-3; D is undetermined. This CDR3 comprises 13 residues. Per the germline V gene, CDR1 is MNHEY and CDR2 is SVGAGI. The germline V and J ends were trimmed by 8 bases and 1 base, with 10 bases remaining between them. The CDR3 DNA reads TGTGCCAGCCACCAGCAGCGCACAGATACGCAGTATTTT. Its translation: CASHQQRTDTQYF.

This clone was recorded once. The CDR3 spells CASSQEDRAGGYTF. The CDR3 coding sequence is TGCGCCAGCAGCCAAGAGGACAGGGCAGGAGGCTACACCTTC. V usage is TRBV4-1 and J usage is TRBJ1-2; TRBD1 matches 8 bases. Germline CDR1 is MGHRA and CDR2 is YSYEKL. This CDR3 comprises 14 residues. V lost 0 bases and J lost 8; bases outside the gene matches: 5.

The chain recombines TRBV19 with TRBJ2-3; TRBD2 agrees at 7 bases. Germline CDR1 is LNHDA and CDR2 is SQIVND (reference sequence). Trimming at V came to 3 bases and at J to 4 bases, leaving 7 bases not matched to a gene. The CDR3 length is 15 residues. The CDR3 loop is CASSIGGRAADTQYF. DNA of the CDR3: TGTGCCAGTAGTATTGGAGGGAGGGCGGCAGATACGCAGTATTTT. Looking up the rest from reference TRBV19 and TRBJ2-3 gives the full variable domain: DGGITQSPKYLFRKEGQNVTLSCEQNLNHDAMYWYRQDPGQGLRLIYYSQIVNDFQKGDIAEGYSVSREKKESFPLTVTSAQKNPTAFYLCASSIGGRAADTQYFGPGTRLTVL.

The genes are TRBV7-9 and TRBJ1-1, with 7 bases fitting TRBD1. CDR1 and CDR2 (germline): SEHNR, FQNEAQ (reference sequence). The CDR3 spans 14 residues. The trim removed 5 bases at V and 2 bases at J, leaving 5 bases unmatched. The CDR3 loop reads CASSKGDRNTEAFF. The CDR3 region has the DNA TGTGCCAGCAGCAAAGGGGACAGAAACACTGAAGCTTTCTTT. The full variable domain, with the rest looked up from reference TRBV7-9 and TRBJ1-1, is DTGVSQNPRHKITKRGQNVTFRCDPISEHNRLYWYRQTLGQGPEFLTYFQNEAQLEKSRLLSDRFSAERPKGSFSTLEIQRTEQGDSAMYLCASSKGDRNTEAFFGQGTRLTVV.

This chain connects TRBV2 to TRBJ2-7, with 7 bases matching TRBD1. Germline CDR1 reads SNHLY; CDR2 reads FYNNEI. Unmatched junction bases numbered 21, after V lost 7 bases and J lost 3 bases. CDR3 size: 18 residues. CDR3 in amino acids: CASKNLPRRTGTSYEQYF. The CDR3 nucleotides read TGTGCCAGCAAGAACCTACCCCGAAGGACAGGCACGAGCTACGAGCAGTACTTC.

Details on this clone: Germline is not matched at one junction end, which may reflect a read error. This rearrangement joins TRBV12-3 or TRBV12-4 to TRBJ2-5; 14 nucleotides line up with TRBD2. The CDR3 runs to 13 residues. CDR3 DNA sequence: TGTGCCACCAGACGACTAGCGGGAGGGGATTCCAACTTC. Residues: CATRRLAGGDSNF.

This chain links TRBV7-9 with TRBJ2-7, with TRBD2 as a possible D gene (6 bases). Germline V gene lookup returns CDR1 SEHNR and CDR2 FQNEAQ (reference sequence). The CDR3 loop spans 15 amino acids. V lost 1 base to trimming and J lost 5 bases, with 15 bases between them. CDR3 sequence: CASSLGGSRENEQYF. CDR3 nucleotides: TGTGCCAGCAGCTTAGGCGGGTCCCGGGAGAACGAGCAGTACTTC. Using reference TRBV7-9 and TRBJ2-7 for the parts outside the CDR3, the full variable domain is DTGVSQNPRHKITKRGQNVTFRCDPISEHNRLYWYRQTLGQGPEFLTYFQNEAQLEKSRLLSDRFSAERPKGSFSTLEIQRTEQGDSAMYLCASSLGGSRENEQYFGPGTRLTVT.

The chain couples TRBV19 to TRBJ1-6; D unresolved. There are 16 residues in the CDR3. V was trimmed by 5 bases and J by 6 bases, leaving 17 bases between them. Germline loops: CDR1 LNHDA, CDR2 SQIVND (reference sequence). The CDR3 sequence: CASSVLMRTGNSPLHF. The CDR3 DNA is TGTGCCAGTAGTGTCCTGATGAGGACTGGTAATTCACCCCTCCACTTT. Supplemented by reference TRBV19 and TRBJ1-6, the full variable domain reads DGGITQSPKYLFRKEGQNVTLSCEQNLNHDAMYWYRQDPGQGLRLIYYSQIVNDFQKGDIAEGYSVSREKKESFPLTVTSAQKNPTAFYLCASSVLMRTGNSPLHFGNGTRLTVT.

This clone has only a few counts. The V and J genes are TRBV5-1 and TRBJ1-2; no clear D gene. CDR1 and CDR2 from the germline V gene are SGHRS and YFSETQ. The CDR3 is 18 residues long. Trimming pared 0 bases from V and 1 base from J, leaving 19 bases between. This CDR3 reads CASSLAEEPGRINYGYTF. CDR3 in DNA: TGCGCCAGCAGCTTGGCCGAGGAGCCCGGACGGATTAACTATGGCTACACCTTC.

This rearrangement joins TRBV6-2 or TRBV6-3 to TRBJ2-5; D tentatively reads TRBD1 or TRBD2 (5 bases each). CDR3 length equals 12 residues. Germline V gene data show CDR1 as MNHEY and CDR2 as SVGEGT. Trimming shortened V by 6 bases and J by 5 bases, and 10 bases separated the two germline ends. CDR3 DNA: TGTGCCAGCAGCAGCTGGGGGGAGACCCAGTACTTC. Its protein is CASSSWGETQYF.

The V call is TRBV6-5, the J call TRBJ2-5, with 8 bases fitting TRBD2. The J segment lost 4 bases and the V segment lost 7 bases, leaving 11 bases of the junction unmatched. The CDR3 covers 15 residues. Germline CDR1 and CDR2: MNHEY and SVGAGI. Written as DNA, the CDR3 is TGTGCCAGCAAGGTTGGGCTAGCGGGTCGAGAGACCCAGTACTTC. It yields the protein CASKVGLAGRETQYF.

This sequence joins TRBV3-1 (or the pseudogene TRBV3-2) and TRBJ1-2, with D unclear. This CDR3 is 14 amino acids long. CDR1 is LGHDT and CDR2 is YNNKEL in the germline V gene (reference sequence). V was trimmed by 6 bases and J by 1 base, leaving 12 bases between them. CDR3 nucleotide sequence: TGTGCCAGCAGAAAGTCGGGCAGTAACTATGGCTACACCTTC. Its translation is CASRKSGSNYGYTF.

V usage is TRBV24-1 and J usage is TRBJ2-1; TRBD2 agrees at 9 bases. The V gene's germline CDR1 is KGHDR and CDR2 SFDVKD. V lost 4 bases, J lost 12 bases, and 6 bases stayed unmatched. The CDR3 sequence is 13 residues long. The CDR3 is CATSDFSGSGQFF. In nucleotides, the CDR3 is TGTGCCACCAGTGACTTTAGCGGGAGTGGGCAGTTCTTC.

This chain uses TRBV5-1 with TRBJ1-2, with 12 nucleotides matching TRBD1. V lost 3 bases and J lost 8; bases outside the gene matches: 8. The CDR3 is made up of 15 amino acids. CDR1 and CDR2 (germline): SGHRS, YFSETQ. CDR3 in amino acids: CASSWGTGGGPGYTF. In DNA form, the CDR3 reads TGCGCCAGCAGCTGGGGGACAGGGGGCGGTCCCGGCTACACCTTC.

The CDR3 nucleotides are TGTGCCAGCAGCTTAGGGTCAGGGCGCTATGGCTACACCTTC. It translates to CASSLGSGRYGYTF. This chain uses TRBV7-2 with TRBJ1-2; tentative D call: TRBD1 (5 bases). Trimming took 1 base from V and 4 from J, leaving 10 bases between them. Per the germline V gene, CDR1 is SGHTA and CDR2 is FQGNSA. CDR3 length: 14 residues.